The rows below give T cell receptor beta chains drawn from one sample of a study of T cell clusters in autoimmune cytopenias. TCRdb derives one entry per CDR3 protein from the multiplex PCR reads, leaving out DNA. The sample table sets out about 9,500 distinct CDR3 sequences. The specimen sequenced was peripheral blood. The receptors come from a human donor with an autoimmune cytopenia or autoimmune hepatitis (not recorded which). Each CDR3 is given with its conserved first and last residue. Each record gives: V gene, J gene, clone size, CDR3 protein. Part of the rows lack a size; the others show once, few, many or a class for expanded clones.

>TRBV20-1|TRBJ1-6|NA
CSARGTGGGDSPLHF
>TRBV6-4|TRBJ2-3|NA
CASTPPRGGTDTQYF
>TRBV4-2|TRBJ2-1|NA
CASSRTSGSSDEQFF
>TRBV6-1|TRBJ2-5|NA
CASSERGAGEETQYF
>TRBV6-6|TRBJ1-2|medium-sized
CASSSAGRLDTF
>TRBV5-6|TRBJ2-7|medium-sized
CASSASAYEQYF
>TRBV5-5|TRBJ2-1|medium-sized
CASSLDGSSYNEQFF
>TRBV14|TRBJ2-5|NA
CASSHLPPQETQYF
>TRBV12-3/TRBV12-4|TRBJ1-2|NA
CASKKQAESYGYTF
>TRBV15|TRBJ2-1|medium-sized
CATQQGPAGQGDYNEQFF
>TRBV28|TRBJ2-3|NA
CASSWERGTQYF
>TRBV6-5|TRBJ2-7|NA
CASSYSHQGVYEQYF
>TRBV5-4|TRBJ2-3|medium-sized
CASSPTGGGGRDTQYF
>TRBV5-4|TRBJ2-2|NA
CASSKTKTSTGELFF
>TRBV12-5|TRBJ1-2|NA
CASGLAYGQGNGYTF
>TRBV6-1|TRBJ2-6|medium-sized
CASTQQGLSSGANVLTF
>TRBV6-2/TRBV6-3|TRBJ2-4|medium-sized
CASSQELAKNIQYF
>TRBV29-1|TRBJ2-7|NA
CSVGVGGPGEQYF
>TRBV9|TRBJ1-4|NA
CASSSPGTPGGEKLFF
>TRBV2|TRBJ2-5|NA
CASTIRGVGETQYF
>TRBV19|TRBJ2-1|medium-sized
CASSIASYNEQFF
>TRBV5-1|TRBJ2-1|NA
CASSVGQLSGNEQFF
>TRBV14|TRBJ1-2|NA
CASSLNRGYGYTF
>TRBV12-3/TRBV12-4|TRBJ2-7|NA
CASSRGGTVKDF
>TRBV5-6|TRBJ2-1|NA
CASSLRGYEQFF
>TRBV20-1|TRBJ2-1|NA
CSARVPTSGGKNEQFF
>TRBV20-1|TRBJ2-1|NA
CSARFRDNEQFF
>TRBV5-4|TRBJ2-6|NA
CVSSLGGSGANVLTF
>TRBV10-3|TRBJ2-1|NA
CAISESEAGTSYNEQFF
>TRBV10-1|TRBJ2-3|NA
CASSEQRGRQGGDTQYF
>TRBV6-5|TRBJ2-5|medium-sized
CASSSDLGETQYF
>TRBV4-2|TRBJ1-4|NA
CASSQVGAGAGKLFF
>TRBV20-1|TRBJ1-2|NA
CSATAGTGSYGYTF
>TRBV28|TRBJ2-7|NA
CASTGHRAYEQYF
>TRBV6-1|TRBJ1-1|NA
CASIGSGWVNTEAFF
>TRBV6-2/TRBV6-3|TRBJ1-6|NA
CASSYSSRLVRTLHF
>TRBV12-3/TRBV12-4|TRBJ2-4|medium-sized
CASKFTGEVGKNIQYF
>TRBV19|TRBJ2-7|NA
CASRGRGNRTYEQYF
>TRBV5-1|TRBJ1-4|NA
CASKETTAPNEKLFF
>TRBV6-5|TRBJ2-3|medium-sized
CASARTGTTDTQYF
>TRBV10-3|TRBJ2-2|NA
CATGGNTGELFF
>TRBV10-3|TRBJ2-3|NA
CAISLAGSVTDTQYF
>TRBV6-5|TRBJ1-4|NA
CATQRGISGEKLFF
>TRBV19|TRBJ2-2|medium-sized
CASSRRAGELFF
>TRBV11-1|TRBJ2-1|NA
CASSWGVSSYNEQFF
>TRBV4-3|TRBJ2-3|NA
CASSQGGTSTDTQYF
>TRBV20-1|TRBJ1-1|NA
CSALRSTGATEAFF
>TRBV20-1|TRBJ1-6|NA
CSAMWGGGNSPLHF
>TRBV27|TRBJ1-1|NA
CASSLSTGEAFF
>TRBV4-2|TRBJ2-3|NA
CASSKLADISTDTQYF
>TRBV6-5|TRBJ2-5|medium-sized
CASSYGGTSGETQYF